The rows below give T cell receptor beta chains drawn from one sample of a study of T cell responses to AZD1222 COVID-19 vaccine. Sequencing used immunoSEQ multiplex PCR; TCRdb keeps in-frame clones, though not all of them. The table records roughly 120,000 clones, about 91% of them present only once. The sample in question was peripheral blood, obtained on day 0 of AZD1222 vaccination. The source of these receptors is an adult in good health. CDR3s include the opening cysteine and the closing phenylalanine or tryptophan. Each record gives: clone size, J gene, D gene, V gene, CDR3 DNA, CDR3 protein. A D gene is named only where the DNA matches it firmly. Rows may omit the clone size; those that give it use once, few, many or a size class.

NA | TRBJ1-6 | NA | TRBV28 | TGTGCCAGCAGTTCCCCCAGGGAGGCCTATTCACCCCTCCACTTT | CASSSPREAYSPLHF
NA | TRBJ2-7 | NA | TRBV12-5 | TGTGCTAGTGCTATTGAGGTCACAGGATCCTCCTACGAGCAGTACTTC | CASAIEVTGSSYEQYF
NA | TRBJ2-1 | NA | TRBV21-1 | TGTGCCAGCAGCAAAGCGAAGTCGGGACAGGGGAATGAGCAGTTCTTC | CASSKAKSGQGNEQFF
NA | TRBJ2-1 | NA | TRBV7-2 | TGTGCCAGCAGCCGGGGGAGTGAGCAGTTCTTC | CASSRGSEQFF
NA | TRBJ2-7 | TRBD1 | TRBV10-3 | TGTGCCATCAACCGGGACAGTTTAGACGAGCAGTACTTC | CAINRDSLDEQYF
NA | TRBJ1-4 | NA | TRBV6-5 | TGTGCCAGCCTGGGGGAGGACAGAGGGTCTCTGTTTTTT | CASLGEDRGSLFF
NA | TRBJ2-7 | TRBD2 | TRBV2 | TGTGCCAGCAGCGTAGCGGGGGGGTGGTACGAGCAGTACTTC | CASSVAGGWYEQYF
NA | TRBJ1-2 | NA | TRBV12-3/TRBV12-4 | TGTGCCAGCAGTTTGGCCAGGAACTATGGCTACACCTTC | CASSLARNYGYTF
NA | TRBJ1-2 | NA | TRBV5-8 | TGTGCCAGCAGCACGGACAGCTATGGCTACACCTTC | CASSTDSYGYTF
NA | TRBJ1-1 | NA | TRBV19 | TGTGCCAGTAGTACGGGGACTGCGAACACTGAAGCTTTCTTT | CASSTGTANTEAFF
NA | TRBJ1-1 | NA | TRBV3-1/TRBV3-2 | TGTGCCAGCAGCCGGGGGTTGGTCACTGAAGCTTTCTTT | CASSRGLVTEAFF
once | TRBJ2-6 | NA | TRBV9 | TGTGCCAGCAGCGAGCGACAGGATTCTGGGGCCAACGTCCTGACTTTC | CASSERQDSGANVLTF
NA | TRBJ2-7 | NA | TRBV11-2 | TGTGCCAGCAGCCCTAAACCGGGAGGGGGCTCCGAGCAGTACTTC | CASSPKPGGGSEQYF
NA | TRBJ1-6 | NA | TRBV5-1 | TGCGCCAGCAGCCATGGAAAGGAGTCATCGGGTTCACCCCTCCACTTT | CASSHGKESSGSPLHF
NA | TRBJ2-7 | NA | TRBV7-2 | TGTGCCAGCAGCTTGACAACCCCTACCTACGAGCAGTACTTC | CASSLTTPTYEQYF
NA | TRBJ1-1 | NA | TRBV24-1 | TGTGCCACCAGTGATACAGACATGAACACTGAAGCTTTCTTT | CATSDTDMNTEAFF
NA | TRBJ2-3 | NA | TRBV6-2/TRBV6-3 | TGTGCCAGCAGTGGAAGGCCTACAGATACGCAGTATTTT | CASSGRPTDTQYF
NA | TRBJ2-3 | NA | TRBV23-1 | TGCGCCAGCAGTCAATCGTCGGGTAGCCCGAGGGCAGATACGCAGTATTTT | CASSQSSGSPRADTQYF
NA | TRBJ2-7 | NA | TRBV14 | TGTGCCAGCAGCCAAGAGGGCCATTCCTACGAGCAGTACTTC | CASSQEGHSYEQYF
NA | TRBJ1-5 | TRBD1 | TRBV5-1 | TGCGCCAGCAGCTTGACGGGACAGGGCAATCAGCCCCAGCATTTT | CASSLTGQGNQPQHF
NA | TRBJ1-2 | TRBD1 | TRBV9 | TGTGCCAGCAGCGTAGTTGCGGCAGGGGGAAGTGACTATGGCTACACCTTC | CASSVVAAGGSDYGYTF
NA | TRBJ2-1 | NA | TRBV18 | TGTGCCAGCTCACCACAAGCTTCCTACAATGAGCAGTTCTTC | CASSPQASYNEQFF
NA | TRBJ1-5 | NA | TRBV3-1/TRBV3-2 | TGTGCCAGCAGCCAAGGGTTACAGCCCCAGCATTTT | CASSQGLQPQHF
NA | TRBJ1-1 | TRBD1 | TRBV5-1 | TGCGCCAGCAGCTTGGGGGACAGGAGTACTTCGAAAGCTTTCTTT | CASSLGDRSTSKAFF
NA | TRBJ1-3 | NA | TRBV12-5 | TGTGCTAGTGGTTTGGTACTTCCACACAACCCCTCTGGAAACACCATATATTTT | CASGLVLPHNPSGNTIYF
NA | TRBJ2-2 | NA | TRBV6-5 | TGTGCCAGCATCCAGGGTGCCGGGGAGCTGTTTTTT | CASIQGAGELFF